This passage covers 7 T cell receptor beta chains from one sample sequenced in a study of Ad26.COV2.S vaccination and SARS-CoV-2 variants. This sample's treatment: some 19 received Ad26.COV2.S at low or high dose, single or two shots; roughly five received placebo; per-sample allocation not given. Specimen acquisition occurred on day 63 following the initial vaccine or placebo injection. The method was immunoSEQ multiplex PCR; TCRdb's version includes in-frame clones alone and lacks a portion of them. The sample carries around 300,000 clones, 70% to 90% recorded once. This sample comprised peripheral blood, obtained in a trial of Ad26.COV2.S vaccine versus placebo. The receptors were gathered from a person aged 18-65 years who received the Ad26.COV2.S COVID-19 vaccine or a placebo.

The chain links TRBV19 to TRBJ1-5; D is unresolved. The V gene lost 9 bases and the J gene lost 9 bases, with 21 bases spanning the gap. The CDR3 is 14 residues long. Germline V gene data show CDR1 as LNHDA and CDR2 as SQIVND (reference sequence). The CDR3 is CASGRTDPERPQHF. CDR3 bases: TGTGCCAGCGGTCGGACGGACCCGGAGAGGCCCCAGCATTTT.

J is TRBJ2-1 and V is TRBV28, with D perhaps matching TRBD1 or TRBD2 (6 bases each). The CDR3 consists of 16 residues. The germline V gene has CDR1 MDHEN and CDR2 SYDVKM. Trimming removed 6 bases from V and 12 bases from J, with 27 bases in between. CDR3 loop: CASRGGGKKGNPGQFF. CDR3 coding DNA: TGTGCCAGCAGAGGAGGGGGAAAAAAGGGAAACCCCGGGCAGTTCTTC.

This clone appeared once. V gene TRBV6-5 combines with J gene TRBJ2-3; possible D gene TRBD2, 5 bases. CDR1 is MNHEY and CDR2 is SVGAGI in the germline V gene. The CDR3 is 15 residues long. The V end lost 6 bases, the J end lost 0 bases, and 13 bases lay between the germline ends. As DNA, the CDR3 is TGTGCCAGCAGCCACAACGGGGTTAGCACAGATACGCAGTATTTT. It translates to CASSHNGVSTDTQYF.

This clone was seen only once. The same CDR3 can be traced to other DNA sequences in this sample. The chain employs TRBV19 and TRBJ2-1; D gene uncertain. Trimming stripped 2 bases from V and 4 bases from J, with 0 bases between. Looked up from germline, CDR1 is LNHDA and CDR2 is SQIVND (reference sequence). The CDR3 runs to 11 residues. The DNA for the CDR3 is TGTGCCAGTAGTATATACAATGAGCAGTTCTTC. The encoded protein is CASSIYNEQFF.

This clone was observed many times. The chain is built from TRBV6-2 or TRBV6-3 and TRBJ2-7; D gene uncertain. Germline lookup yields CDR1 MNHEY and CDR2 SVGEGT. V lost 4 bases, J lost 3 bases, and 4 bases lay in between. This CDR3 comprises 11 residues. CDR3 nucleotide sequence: TGTGCCAGCAGTTTGGACTACGAGCAGTACTTC. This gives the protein CASSLDYEQYF.

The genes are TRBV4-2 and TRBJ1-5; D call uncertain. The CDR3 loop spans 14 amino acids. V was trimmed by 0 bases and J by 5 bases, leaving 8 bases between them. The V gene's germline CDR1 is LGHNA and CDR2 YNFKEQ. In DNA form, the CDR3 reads TGTGCCAGCAGCCAAGATAGGGCACATCAGCCCCAGCATTTT. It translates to CASSQDRAHQPQHF.

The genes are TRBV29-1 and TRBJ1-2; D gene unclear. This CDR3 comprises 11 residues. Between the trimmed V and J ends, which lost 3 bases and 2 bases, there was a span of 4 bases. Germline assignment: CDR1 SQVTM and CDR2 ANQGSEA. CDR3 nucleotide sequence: TGCAGCGTTGATGGAAACTATGGCTACACCTTC. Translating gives CSVDGNYGYTF. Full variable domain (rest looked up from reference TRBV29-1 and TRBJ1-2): SAVISQKPSRDICQRGTSLTIQCQVDSQVTMMFWYRQQPGQSLTLIATANQGSEATYESGFVIDKFPISRPNLTFSTLTVSNMSPEDSSIYLCSVDGNYGYTFGSGTRLTVV.